This passage covers 26 T cell receptor beta chains from one sample sequenced in a study of chemoradiotherapy in HPV16-positive cancers. The repertoire was sequenced with immunoSEQ multiplex PCR; TCRdb's copy has only in-frame clones and lacks some. The sample includes almost 3,000 clones, 88% seen only once; the top ten take approximately 4%. The source was tumor tissue, collected from a patient who underwent chemoradiotherapy. All receptors come from a human donor with HPV-associated anogenital cancer.

This chain links TRBV7-9 with TRBJ1-6; weak D call: TRBD1 (5 bases). CDR3 length: 15 residues. The germline V gene has CDR1 SEHNR and CDR2 FQNEAQ (reference sequence). V was clipped by 2 bases and J by 4 bases, with 9 bases between them. CDR3 sequence: CASSLMDTYNSPLHF. In DNA, the CDR3 is TGTGCCAGCAGCTTAATGGACACTTATAATTCACCCCTCCACTTT.

The chain is built from TRBV10-1 and TRBJ2-7, with a weak D call TRBD1 (6 bases). This CDR3 is 15 amino acids long. From germline, CDR1 is WNHNN and CDR2 SYGVQD (reference sequence). V lost 8 bases and J lost 2, with 19 bases in between. The CDR3, as DNA: TGCGCCAGCGCCCTATTCACAGGGTTCACCTACGAGCAGTACTTC. It encodes CASALFTGFTYEQYF.

The V call is TRBV28, the J call TRBJ1-2; D gene uncertain. The germline V and J ends were trimmed by 6 bases and 6 bases, with 5 bases remaining between them. CDR1 is MDHEN and CDR2 is SYDVKM in the germline V gene. This CDR3 has 10 residues. The DNA for the CDR3 is TGTGCCAGCAGCTCAGATGGCTACACCTTC. Its translation is CASSSDGYTF.

This clone was seen only a few times. This sequence joins TRBV5-5 and TRBJ1-4; D gene ambiguous. Germline V CDR1 and CDR2: SGHKS, YYEKEE (reference sequence). The CDR3 loop spans 14 amino acids. Deletions cut 0 bases from V and 5 bases from J, with 8 bases between. The CDR3 here is CASSLGTQNEKLFF. DNA of the CDR3: TGTGCCAGCAGCTTGGGAACACAAAATGAAAAACTGTTTTTT. The full variable domain, completed using reference TRBV5-5 and TRBJ1-4, is DAGVTQSPTHLIKTRGQQVTLRCSPISGHKSVSWYQQVLGQGPQFIFQYYEKEERGRGNFPDRFSARQFPNYSSELNVNALLLGDSALYLCASSLGTQNEKLFFGSGTQLSVL.

The chain combines TRBV4-3 with TRBJ2-7, with D hard to call. CDR1 and CDR2 (germline): LGHNA, YSLEER. The length of the CDR3 is 16 residues. V was shortened by 0 bases and J by 1 base, with 13 bases between the two germline ends. The DNA for the CDR3 is TGCGCCAGCAGCCAAGAGTGGCCAGGTGGTTCCTACGAGCAGTACTTC. It yields the protein CASSQEWPGGSYEQYF.

The chain carries TRBV7-2 and TRBJ2-7; D perhaps matches TRBD1 (5 bases). V was clipped by 2 bases and J by 5 bases, with 16 bases between them. CDR1 and CDR2 from the germline V gene are SGHTA and FQGNSA. The CDR3 spans 15 residues. CDR3 amino acids: CASSLSAGQENEQYF. CDR3 DNA sequence: TGTGCCAGCAGCTTAAGTGCAGGGCAGGAGAACGAGCAGTACTTC.

The rearrangement uses TRBV2 and TRBJ2-7; D may correspond to TRBD1 or TRBD2 (6 bases each). The CDR3 sequence is 13 residues long. V was cut by 5 bases and J by 3 bases, with 11 bases left in between. Germline V gene sequence: CDR1 SNHLY, CDR2 FYNNEI. CDR3 bases: TGTGCCAGCAGTAAGGGGGAGGTCTACGAGCAGTACTTC. Encoded protein: CASSKGEVYEQYF.

This sequence joins TRBV7-8 and TRBJ1-4; D is ambiguous. V lost 5 bases and J 4 bases, leaving 11 bases between the germline ends. The CDR3 length is 14 residues. Germline V gene lookup returns CDR1 SGHVS and CDR2 FQNEAQ. CDR3 DNA: TGTGCCAGCAGCCCCAAGGGAGTTAATGAAAAACTGTTTTTT. It specifies CASSPKGVNEKLFF.

This chain uses TRBV7-9 with TRBJ1-3, with a tentative D call TRBD1 (5 bases). Between the trimmed V and J ends, which lost 5 bases and 0 bases, there was a span of 14 bases. Germline V gene data show CDR1 as SEHNR and CDR2 as FQNEAQ (reference sequence). The CDR3 has 16 amino acids. The chain's CDR3 is CASSPGLLNSGNTIYF. DNA of the CDR3: TGTGCCAGCAGCCCGGGACTCCTCAACTCTGGAAACACCATATATTTT.

This clone has more than one count but fewer than ten. The J gene is TRBJ2-7, the V gene TRBV10-3; the match to TRBD2 covers 11 bases. CDR3 length equals 16 residues. Unmatched junction bases numbered 11, after V lost 8 bases and J lost 2 bases. Germline V gives CDR1 ENHRY, CDR2 SYGVKD. The CDR3 DNA sequence: TGTGCCATCGCGAGACTAGCGGGAAATAGAGCCTACGAGCAGTACTTC. Translating gives CAIARLAGNRAYEQYF.

There are a few counts of this clone. This sequence joins TRBV6-6 and TRBJ1-2; TRBD1 aligns across 8 bases. This CDR3 contains 15 residues. V shed 7 bases, J shed 2 bases, and the junction held 9 bases outside the gene matches. Per germline, CDR1 MNHNY and CDR2 SVGAGI (reference sequence). The CDR3 spells CASTDQTGENYGYTF. Written as DNA, the CDR3 is TGTGCCAGCACCGATCAGACAGGGGAGAACTATGGCTACACCTTC.

The rearrangement uses TRBV9 and TRBJ1-1; the D gene is possibly TRBD1 (6 bases). V was clipped by 4 bases and J by 5 bases, with 18 bases between them. Germline assignment: CDR1 SGDLS and CDR2 YYNGEE. The CDR3 runs 15 residues. The CDR3 sequence: CASSPPPGEVTEAFF. CDR3 coding DNA: TGTGCCAGCAGCCCCCCCCCAGGGGAGGTGACTGAAGCTTTCTTT.

The chain joins TRBV29-1 to TRBJ2-7; TRBD2 aligns across 11 bases. The germline V gene has CDR1 SQVTM and CDR2 ANQGSEA. Trimming removed 6 bases from V and 5 bases from J; junction bases left unmatched: 6. The CDR3 sequence is 13 residues long. In DNA form, the CDR3 reads TGCAGCGTCCTAACTAGCGGGAGTAACGAGCAGTACTTC. It encodes CSVLTSGSNEQYF.

This chain links TRBV6-1 with TRBJ1-4; D unresolved. Germline V gives CDR1 MNHNS, CDR2 SASEGT. This CDR3 is built from 14 residues. V lost 5 bases and J 3 bases, leaving 10 bases between the germline ends. This CDR3 reads CASSSGLANEKLFF. The DNA for the CDR3 is TGTGCCAGCAGTTCTGGGTTAGCTAATGAAAAACTGTTTTTT.

The rearrangement uses TRBV19 and TRBJ2-7; the match to TRBD1 covers 9 bases. The germline V gene encodes CDR1 LNHDA and CDR2 SQIVND (reference sequence). There are 16 residues in the CDR3. Trimming cost V 5 bases and J 3 bases; bases outside gene matches: 11. The CDR3 nucleotides read TGTGCCAGTAGTCCCTGGACAGGGGCCCTGATCTACGAGCAGTACTTC. It specifies CASSPWTGALIYEQYF.

The chain carries TRBV28 and TRBJ1-6, with a weak D call TRBD1 (5 bases). The CDR3 runs 13 residues. Germline V gene lookup returns CDR1 MDHEN and CDR2 SYDVKM. Trimming pared 11 bases from V and 7 bases from J, leaving 15 bases between. This CDR3 reads CAHRRDLNSPLHF. The CDR3 nucleotides read TGTGCCCATAGACGGGACTTAAATTCACCCCTCCACTTT.

The genes are TRBV30 and TRBJ1-6; D uncertain. Germline V gives CDR1 GTSNPN, CDR2 SVGIG (reference sequence). The ends were cut back, 6 bases at V and 9 bases at J, with 15 bases in the middle. The CDR3 sequence is 13 residues long. The CDR3 nucleotides read TGTGCCTGTGAGGTAGGGCCGGGTTCACCCCTCCACTTT. Protein sequence: CACEVGPGSPLHF.

Written as DNA, the CDR3 is TGTGCCACCAGCAGAGGGGACAAAAATGAAAAACTGTTTTTT. Residues: CATSRGDKNEKLFF. This sequence joins TRBV15 and TRBJ1-4, with D possibly being TRBD1 (6 bases). Germline CDR1 and CDR2: LNHNV and YYDKDF (reference sequence). This CDR3 region has 14 residues. V lost 1 base to trimming and J lost 5 bases, with 8 bases between them. The whole variable domain, filled in from reference TRBV15 and TRBJ1-4, reads DAMVIQNPRYQVTQFGKPVTLSCSQTLNHNVMYWYQQKSSQAPKLLFHYYDKDFNNEADTPDNFQSRRPNTSFCFLDIRSPGLGDTAMYLCATSRGDKNEKLFFGSGTQLSVL.

This chain uses TRBV28 with TRBJ1-6; D is possibly TRBD1 (5 bases). This CDR3 spans 15 amino acids. V dropped 6 bases and J dropped 7 bases, with 16 bases sitting between them. CDR1 MDHEN and CDR2 SYDVKM come from the germline V gene. The CDR3 loop is CASSDYGAQNSPLHF. The CDR3 DNA sequence: TGTGCCAGCAGCGATTATGGGGCACAAAATTCACCCCTCCACTTT.

J is TRBJ1-6 and V is TRBV4-1, with a possible D match to TRBD1 (5 bases). Trimming pared 0 bases from V and 9 bases from J, leaving 12 bases between. This CDR3 contains 15 residues. From germline, CDR1 is MGHRA and CDR2 YSYEKL. CDR3: CASSQEAGSISPLHF. CDR3 DNA: TGCGCCAGCAGCCAAGAGGCAGGGAGTATTTCACCCCTCCACTTT.

The V call is TRBV2, the J call TRBJ2-5; no clear D gene. CDR1 and CDR2 from the germline V gene are SNHLY and FYNNEI. The CDR3 extends over 13 amino acids. With 2 bases removed from V and 5 bases from J, the gap between germline ends came to 9 bases. CDR3 nucleotide sequence: TGTGCCAGCAGTGAACTTGAGTTGGAGACCCAGTACTTC. This codes for CASSELELETQYF.

By share, this clone ranks as hyperexpanded. The CDR3 loop is CASSEDQSGANVLTF. In DNA, the CDR3 is TGTGCCAGCAGTGAAGATCAGTCTGGGGCCAACGTCCTGACTTTC. The chain uses TRBV6-1 and TRBJ2-6; no firm D call. Trimming removed 1 base at V and 1 base at J, with 5 bases between. Germline lookup yields CDR1 MNHNS and CDR2 SASEGT. There are 15 residues in the CDR3.

The CDR3 is CASSLSLAGVYEQYF. DNA for the CDR3: TGCGCCAGCAGCTTGAGTCTAGCGGGAGTCTACGAGCAGTACTTC. J is TRBJ2-7 and V is TRBV5-1, with TRBD2 matching over 10 bases. Germline V gene lookup returns CDR1 SGHRS and CDR2 YFSETQ. J gave up 3 bases and V 1 base, and 4 bases lay outside the gene matches. This CDR3 has 15 amino acids.

The chain links TRBV9 to TRBJ2-7, with 7 bases lining up with TRBD1. Germline V lookup: CDR1 SGDLS, CDR2 YYNGEE. The CDR3 extends over 14 amino acids. V lost 2 bases, J lost 3 bases, and 5 bases stayed unmatched. This chain's CDR3 is CASSVGTDIYEQYF. DNA of the CDR3: TGTGCCAGCAGCGTCGGGACAGATATCTACGAGCAGTACTTC.

In the case of this clone: Other DNA sequences in the sample encode the same CDR3. The chain joins TRBV18 to TRBJ1-2; D gene unclear. V shed 1 base and J shed 8 bases, with 11 bases lying between them. CDR3 length: 13 amino acids. Germline V lookup: CDR1 KGHSH, CDR2 LQKENI. The CDR3 reads CASSPHSQWGYTF. The CDR3 DNA reads as TGTGCCAGCTCACCACACTCACAATGGGGCTACACCTTC. Full variable domain (missing parts from reference TRBV18 and TRBJ1-2): NAGVMQNPRHLVRRRGQEARLRCSPMKGHSHVYWYRQLPEEGLKFMVYLQKENIIDESGMPKERFSAEFPKEGPSILRIQQVVRGDSAAYFCASSPHSQWGYTFGSGTRLTVV.

This chain uses TRBV10-2 with TRBJ2-7, with 10 bases matching TRBD2. Per germline, CDR1 WSHSY and CDR2 SAAADI. This CDR3 region has 16 residues. The ends lost 6 bases at V and 7 bases at J; junction bases unmatched: 15. This CDR3 is CASSPPSSGSGREQYF. CDR3 DNA: TGCGCCAGCAGCCCCCCCTCTAGCGGTAGCGGGAGGGAGCAGTACTTC.